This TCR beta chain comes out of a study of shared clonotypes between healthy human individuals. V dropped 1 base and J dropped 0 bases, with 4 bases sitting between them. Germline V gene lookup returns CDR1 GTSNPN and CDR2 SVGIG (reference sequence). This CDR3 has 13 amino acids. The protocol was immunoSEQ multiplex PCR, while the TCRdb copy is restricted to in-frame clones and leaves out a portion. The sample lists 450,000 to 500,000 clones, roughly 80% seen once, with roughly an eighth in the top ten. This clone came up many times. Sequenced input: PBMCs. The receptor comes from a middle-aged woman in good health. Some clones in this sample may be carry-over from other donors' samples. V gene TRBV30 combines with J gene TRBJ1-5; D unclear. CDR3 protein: CAWSAYSNQPQHF. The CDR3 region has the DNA TGTGCCTGGAGTGCCTATAGCAATCAGCCCCAGCATTTT.